Listed below are T cell receptor beta chains from one sample, sequenced in a study of T cell responses to AZD1222 COVID-19 vaccine. TCRdb's table, derived via immunoSEQ multiplex PCR, lists solely in-frame clones and lacks some. The table shows about 120,000 clones, with about 82% occurring only once. This material consisted of peripheral blood, taken 28 days after the second AZD1222 dose. These receptor sequences come from an adult who received the AZD1222 COVID-19 vaccine. The CDR3 runs from the conserved cysteine through the conserved F or W. D genes are given only for firm matches. Expanded clones are given a class, and other clones once, few, many or no size at all.

V gene: TRBV18
clone size: -
D gene: TRBD1
J gene: TRBJ1-1
CDR3 length: 15
CDR3 DNA: TGTGCCAGCTCACCTCGACAGGGGGAAAACACTGAAGCTTTCTTT
CDR3 protein: CASSPRQGENTEAFF

V gene: TRBV6-5
clone size: -
D gene: -
J gene: TRBJ2-7
CDR3 length: 12
CDR3 DNA: TGTGCCAGCACCTCAGGATCCTACGAGCAGTACTTC
CDR3 protein: CASTSGSYEQYF

V gene: TRBV29-1
clone size: -
D gene: -
J gene: TRBJ2-7
CDR3 length: 14
CDR3 DNA: TGCAGCGTTCTTGGGCGGCAGGGCTCCTACGAGCAGTACTTC
CDR3 protein: CSVLGRQGSYEQYF

V gene: TRBV28
clone size: -
D gene: -
J gene: TRBJ2-1
CDR3 length: 13
CDR3 DNA: TGTGCCAGCAGTTCCACCAATCGGGGGGAGCAGTTCTTC
CDR3 protein: CASSSTNRGEQFF

V gene: TRBV11-2
clone size: -
D gene: TRBD1
J gene: TRBJ1-4
CDR3 length: 14
CDR3 DNA: TGTGCCAGCAGCCCCGGGGACAGTCGGGAAAAACTGTTTTTT
CDR3 protein: CASSPGDSREKLFF

V gene: TRBV4-1
clone size: -
D gene: TRBD1
J gene: TRBJ1-2
CDR3 length: 15
CDR3 DNA: TGCGCCAGCAGCCAAGGCGCAGGGGGTGTCTATGGCTACACCTTC
CDR3 protein: CASSQGAGGVYGYTF

V gene: TRBV7-9
clone size: -
D gene: -
J gene: TRBJ1-1
CDR3 length: 13
CDR3 DNA: TGTGCCAGCAAGGTTCAGGAGGACACTGAAGCTTTCTTT
CDR3 protein: CASKVQEDTEAFF

V gene: TRBV7-2
clone size: -
D gene: -
J gene: TRBJ2-7
CDR3 length: 15
CDR3 DNA: TGTGCCAGCAGCCCCAGCTGGGGGGTGCCCTACGAGCAGTACTTC
CDR3 protein: CASSPSWGVPYEQYF

V gene: TRBV19
clone size: -
D gene: -
J gene: TRBJ1-1
CDR3 length: 13
CDR3 DNA: TGTGCCAGTACCACCCTCACAGGGTTTCAAGCTTTCTTT
CDR3 protein: CASTTLTGFQAFF

V gene: TRBV18
clone size: -
D gene: -
J gene: TRBJ1-3
CDR3 length: 16
CDR3 DNA: TGTGCCAGCTCACCCGGAGGGCCCATTTCTGGAAACACCATATATTTT
CDR3 protein: CASSPGGPISGNTIYF

V gene: TRBV6-5
clone size: -
D gene: -
J gene: TRBJ1-2
CDR3 length: 14
CDR3 DNA: TGTGCCAGCAGTTACGGACCCAGCAACTATGGCTACACCTTC
CDR3 protein: CASSYGPSNYGYTF

V gene: TRBV3-1/TRBV3-2
clone size: -
D gene: TRBD1
J gene: TRBJ1-3
CDR3 length: 15
CDR3 DNA: TGTGCCAGCAGCCAAAGGACAGGGGGTGGAAACACCATATATTTT
CDR3 protein: CASSQRTGGGNTIYF

V gene: TRBV4-3
clone size: -
D gene: -
J gene: TRBJ2-3
CDR3 length: 17
CDR3 DNA: TGCGCCAGCAGCCAAGATAGGGGGGTCGGGGGCACAGATACGCAGTATTTT
CDR3 protein: CASSQDRGVGGTDTQYF

V gene: TRBV23-1
clone size: -
D gene: -
J gene: TRBJ1-3
CDR3 length: 16
CDR3 DNA: TGCGCCAGCAGTCAACTCGACAGAAGCTCTGGAAACACCATATATTTT
CDR3 protein: CASSQLDRSSGNTIYF

V gene: TRBV27
clone size: -
D gene: TRBD2
J gene: TRBJ2-1
CDR3 length: 18
CDR3 DNA: TGTGCCACCAAACGGACAGGAGGACTAGCGGTTTCTTACAATGAGCAGTTCTTC
CDR3 protein: CATKRTGGLAVSYNEQFF

V gene: TRBV10-3
clone size: few
D gene: TRBD2
J gene: TRBJ2-5
CDR3 length: 16
CDR3 DNA: TGTGCCACTGGGACTAGCGGGGGCGCCCTCCAAGAGACCCAGTACTTC
CDR3 protein: CATGTSGGALQETQYF

V gene: TRBV6-5
clone size: -
D gene: -
J gene: TRBJ1-2
CDR3 length: 14
CDR3 DNA: TGTGCCAGCAGTATACAGCTTAAGGATTATGGCTACACCTTC
CDR3 protein: CASSIQLKDYGYTF

V gene: TRBV12-3/TRBV12-4
clone size: -
D gene: TRBD1
J gene: TRBJ1-6
CDR3 length: 13
CDR3 DNA: TGTGCCAGCAGCCCGACAGGGGGTTCACCCCTCCACTTT
CDR3 protein: CASSPTGGSPLHF

V gene: TRBV7-2
clone size: -
D gene: -
J gene: TRBJ1-2
CDR3 length: 12
CDR3 DNA: TGTGCCAGCAGCATCGACCGCTATGGCTACACCTTC
CDR3 protein: CASSIDRYGYTF

V gene: TRBV28
clone size: once
D gene: -
J gene: TRBJ1-4
CDR3 length: 14
CDR3 DNA: TGTGCCAGCAGTTTATACCAGGGCAGTGAAAAACTGTTTTTT
CDR3 protein: CASSLYQGSEKLFF

V gene: TRBV24-1
clone size: few
D gene: TRBD2
J gene: TRBJ2-1
CDR3 length: 15
CDR3 DNA: TGTGCCACCAGTGTCCAAGCGGGGGCCTACAATGAGCAGTTCTTC
CDR3 protein: CATSVQAGAYNEQFF

V gene: TRBV5-1
clone size: -
D gene: TRBD1
J gene: TRBJ1-3
CDR3 length: 15
CDR3 DNA: TGCGCCAGCAGCAGGACAGGTTCATCTGGAAACACCATATATTTT
CDR3 protein: CASSRTGSSGNTIYF

V gene: TRBV6-5
clone size: -
D gene: -
J gene: TRBJ1-2
CDR3 length: 14
CDR3 DNA: TGTGCCAGCAGTTACGATTCCAGACACTATGGCTACACCTTC
CDR3 protein: CASSYDSRHYGYTF

V gene: TRBV6-5
clone size: few
D gene: TRBD1
J gene: TRBJ2-7
CDR3 length: 15
CDR3 DNA: TGTGCCAGCAGCTCCCTCCGGACAGGGAAAGGGGAGCAGTACTTC
CDR3 protein: CASSSLRTGKGEQYF

V gene: TRBV10-1
clone size: -
D gene: -
J gene: TRBJ1-4
CDR3 length: 14
CDR3 DNA: TGCGCCAGCAGTGAGGCAGGGACTAATGAAAAACTGTTTTTT
CDR3 protein: CASSEAGTNEKLFF

V gene: TRBV7-2
clone size: -
D gene: -
J gene: TRBJ1-1
CDR3 length: 16
CDR3 DNA: TGTGCCAGCAGCTTAGGTCTAGCGGGGGCGTTGACTGAAGCTTTCTTT
CDR3 protein: CASSLGLAGALTEAFF

V gene: TRBV7-2
clone size: -
D gene: -
J gene: TRBJ1-3
CDR3 length: 13
CDR3 DNA: TGTGCCAGCAGCTTAGGACACAGAAACACCATATATTTT
CDR3 protein: CASSLGHRNTIYF

V gene: TRBV27
clone size: -
D gene: -
J gene: TRBJ1-2
CDR3 length: 15
CDR3 DNA: TGTGCCAGCAGCCGTGACATCAGGGAGGTCTACGGCTACACCTTC
CDR3 protein: CASSRDIREVYGYTF

V gene: TRBV27
clone size: -
D gene: -
J gene: TRBJ2-1
CDR3 length: 12
CDR3 DNA: TGTGCCAGCAGTTTTTTAGGGACGGAGCAGTTCTTC
CDR3 protein: CASSFLGTEQFF

V gene: TRBV4-2
clone size: -
D gene: -
J gene: TRBJ2-6
CDR3 length: 15
CDR3 DNA: TGTGCCAGCAGCCAAGAGTTACGGGGAGGAGACGTCCTGACTTTC
CDR3 protein: CASSQELRGGDVLTF

V gene: TRBV19
clone size: few
D gene: -
J gene: TRBJ1-6
CDR3 length: 14
CDR3 DNA: TGTGCCAGTAGTTGGTCGGAAAATAATTCACCCCTCCACTTT
CDR3 protein: CASSWSENNSPLHF

V gene: TRBV5-1
clone size: -
D gene: -
J gene: TRBJ2-3
CDR3 length: 17
CDR3 DNA: TGCGCCAGCAGCACGGCCGGGACCTCCCTTTTCACAGATACGCAGTATTTT
CDR3 protein: CASSTAGTSLFTDTQYF

V gene: TRBV5-8
clone size: -
D gene: TRBD1
J gene: TRBJ1-5
CDR3 length: 14
CDR3 DNA: TGTGCCAGCAGCGGGGACAGGGGGTATCAGCCCCAGCATTTT
CDR3 protein: CASSGDRGYQPQHF

V gene: TRBV5-1
clone size: -
D gene: -
J gene: TRBJ1-3
CDR3 length: 14
CDR3 DNA: TGCGCCAGCAGCTTGGCTGTCTCTGGAAACACCATATATTTT
CDR3 protein: CASSLAVSGNTIYF

V gene: TRBV6-5
clone size: -
D gene: -
J gene: TRBJ1-5
CDR3 length: 13
CDR3 DNA: TGTGCCAGCGCGGGGTTCGGAGGTCAGCCCCAGCATTTT
CDR3 protein: CASAGFGGQPQHF

V gene: TRBV25-1
clone size: -
D gene: TRBD1
J gene: TRBJ1-4
CDR3 length: 18
CDR3 DNA: TGTGCCAGCAGTGAATCCGGGACAGGGAGTTCCCCGAATGAAAAACTGTTTTTT
CDR3 protein: CASSESGTGSSPNEKLFF

V gene: TRBV19
clone size: -
D gene: -
J gene: TRBJ1-1
CDR3 length: 13
CDR3 DNA: TGTGCCAGTAGTCATCCAGGGGCCGCTGAAGCTTTCTTT
CDR3 protein: CASSHPGAAEAFF

V gene: TRBV6-1
clone size: many
D gene: -
J gene: TRBJ2-7
CDR3 length: 15
CDR3 DNA: TGTGCCAGCAGTGAAGCGCCGACCTCCTTCCACGAGCAGTACTTC
CDR3 protein: CASSEAPTSFHEQYF

V gene: TRBV6-5
clone size: -
D gene: TRBD1
J gene: TRBJ2-7
CDR3 length: 15
CDR3 DNA: TGTGCCAGCAGTTACTCGAAGGACAGGGACCACGAGCAGTACTTC
CDR3 protein: CASSYSKDRDHEQYF

V gene: TRBV28
clone size: -
D gene: -
J gene: TRBJ1-4
CDR3 length: 11
CDR3 DNA: TGTGCCAGCAGCTCCCCCCGAAAACTGTTTTTT
CDR3 protein: CASSSPRKLFF

V gene: TRBV24-1
clone size: -
D gene: -
J gene: TRBJ2-1
CDR3 length: 12
CDR3 DNA: TGTGCCACCTCCTACAGGGAGAATGAGCAGTTCTTC
CDR3 protein: CATSYRENEQFF

V gene: TRBV5-3
clone size: -
D gene: TRBD1
J gene: TRBJ1-2
CDR3 length: 17
CDR3 DNA: TGTGCCAGAAGCTTGGTGTTCAGGGGGAAGAATAACTATGGCTACACCTTC
CDR3 protein: CARSLVFRGKNNYGYTF

V gene: TRBV6-5
clone size: -
D gene: -
J gene: TRBJ1-1
CDR3 length: 16
CDR3 DNA: TGTGCCAGCAGTTACAGCCCGGGACTGACGAACACTGAAGCTTTCTTT
CDR3 protein: CASSYSPGLTNTEAFF

V gene: TRBV7-3
clone size: -
D gene: -
J gene: TRBJ1-2
CDR3 length: 13
CDR3 DNA: TGTGCCAGCAGCTATGACGGTGTTTATGGCTACACCTTC
CDR3 protein: CASSYDGVYGYTF

V gene: TRBV19
clone size: -
D gene: TRBD2
J gene: TRBJ2-3
CDR3 length: 20
CDR3 DNA: TGTGCCAGTAGTATAGACTCAACTAGCGGGGGCTCCGGATATACAGATACGCAGTATTTT
CDR3 protein: CASSIDSTSGGSGYTDTQYF

V gene: TRBV7-2
clone size: -
D gene: -
J gene: TRBJ1-2
CDR3 length: 15
CDR3 DNA: TGTGCCAGCAGCTTTGCCGTGACAGACAGCTATGGCTACACCTTC
CDR3 protein: CASSFAVTDSYGYTF

V gene: TRBV10-3
clone size: -
D gene: -
J gene: TRBJ2-1
CDR3 length: 12
CDR3 DNA: TGTGCCACCGGACACCAGTACAATGAGCAGTTCTTC
CDR3 protein: CATGHQYNEQFF

V gene: TRBV19
clone size: -
D gene: -
J gene: TRBJ2-7
CDR3 length: 14
CDR3 DNA: TGTGCCAGTAGTAAGGCAGGGATATTCTACGAGCAGTACTTC
CDR3 protein: CASSKAGIFYEQYF

V gene: TRBV7-3
clone size: once
D gene: -
J gene: TRBJ2-7
CDR3 length: 13
CDR3 DNA: TGTGCCAGCAGCTACGACAGACTCTACGAGCAGTACTTC
CDR3 protein: CASSYDRLYEQYF

V gene: TRBV2
clone size: -
D gene: -
J gene: TRBJ1-2
CDR3 length: 13
CDR3 DNA: TGTGCCAGCAGTCCAACAGGGCGTGTCGGCTACACCTTC
CDR3 protein: CASSPTGRVGYTF

V gene: TRBV6-1
clone size: -
D gene: -
J gene: TRBJ1-5
CDR3 length: 16
CDR3 DNA: TGTGCCAGCAGTGGCGGTAGCCAGGTAAACAATCAGCCCCAGCATTTT
CDR3 protein: CASSGGSQVNNQPQHF

V gene: TRBV29-1
clone size: -
D gene: -
J gene: TRBJ1-2
CDR3 length: 13
CDR3 DNA: TGCAGCGTCAACTCGGGGTATGCCTATGGCTACACCTTC
CDR3 protein: CSVNSGYAYGYTF

V gene: TRBV18
clone size: once
D gene: -
J gene: TRBJ1-1
CDR3 length: 16
CDR3 DNA: TGTGCCAGCTCACCACGGTCGGACAGTCAAACGGCTGAAGCTTTCTTT
CDR3 protein: CASSPRSDSQTAEAFF